This TCR beta chain was sequenced in a study of PD-1 blockade in classical Hodgkin lymphoma. Overall study results and limits: Healthy donors were reported to have higher baseline TCR diversity than newly diagnosed patients. Repertoire difference causes, possibly disease activity or prior therapy, remain undefined.

About this clone itself: Its antigen is as yet unknown.

Clones were sequenced by immunoSEQ multiplex PCR, and TCRdb holds only the in-frame ones, with some missing. The profile shows 17,000 or so clones, roughly 86% of them singletons. As for time point: newly diagnosed, previously untreated cHL patient sample. Comparison came from newly diagnosed, untreated classical Hodgkin lymphoma PBMCs. Germline CDR1 reads SGHAT; CDR2 reads FQNNGV. The CDR3 totals 16 residues. V was clipped by 1 base and J by 15 bases; unmatched bases: 10. The source is a human donor with classical Hodgkin lymphoma. The V call is TRBV11-2, the J call TRBJ2-1; TRBD2 aligns across 15 bases. The specimen sequenced was peripheral blood mononuclear cells (PBMCs). The DNA of the CDR3 is TGTGCCAGCAGCTTAGGAGTCGGACTAGCGGGAGGGCCCCCGTTCTTC. It translates to CASSLGVGLAGGPPFF.